These 27 T cell receptor beta chains were all obtained from the same sample, sequenced in a study of TIL therapy for anti-PD-1-resistant metastatic lung cancer. Time point here: pre-treatment sample, taken before nivolumab and TIL therapy. This was the immunoSEQ v3 assay. Libraries were prepared by immunoSEQ multiplex PCR; TCRdb keeps only in-frame clonotypes and omits some of them. The table lists 40,000 to 60,000 clones, around 80% of them singletons, with about 4.8% in the top ten. The source material was blood, sampled at baseline. The receptors come from a woman between 25 and 80 years old with non-small cell lung cancer.

The chain joins TRBV4-3 to TRBJ1-3, with 8 positions matching TRBD1. CDR3 length: 16 residues. CDR1 LGHNA and CDR2 YSLEER come from the germline V gene. The ends lost 3 bases at V and 2 bases at J; junction bases unmatched: 6. The CDR3 DNA follows: TGCGCCAGCAGCCATGCGGACAGGGTGACTGGAAACACCATATATTTT. Translating gives CASSHADRVTGNTIYF.

The V and J genes are TRBV9 and TRBJ1-2; no clear D. The CDR3 loop spans 14 amino acids. Trimming left V 0 bases short and J 4 bases short, with 10 bases between. Germline V gene lookup returns CDR1 SGDLS and CDR2 YYNGEE. The CDR3 DNA reads TGTGCCAGCAGCGTAGAGATGGCCGGCTATGGCTACACCTTC. Amino acids: CASSVEMAGYGYTF.

The chain couples TRBV28 to TRBJ2-7, with D possibly TRBD2 on 5 matching bases. The V gene's germline CDR1 is MDHEN and CDR2 SYDVKM. The CDR3 totals 12 residues. V lost 3 bases and J 3 bases, leaving 6 bases between the germline ends. The CDR3 sequence is CASSFEGYEQYF. The CDR3 coding sequence is TGTGCCAGCAGTTTCGAGGGCTACGAGCAGTACTTC. Full variable domain (outside the CDR3, taken from reference TRBV28 and TRBJ2-7): DVKVTQSSRYLVKRTGEKVFLECVQDMDHENMFWYRQDPGLGLRLIYFSYDVKMKEKGDIPEGYSVSREKKERFSLILESASTNQTSMYLCASSFEGYEQYFGPGTRLTVT.

The gene calls are TRBV9 and TRBJ2-2; TRBD2 aligns across 7 bases. Trimming cost V 1 base and J 3 bases; bases outside gene matches: 9. The CDR3 extends over 17 amino acids. Germline values: CDR1 SGDLS, CDR2 YYNGEE. The CDR3, as DNA: TGTGCCAGCAGCGTAAACATTTGGCTAGCGGACACCGGGGAGCTGTTTTTT. It specifies CASSVNIWLADTGELFF.

The V and J genes are TRBV19 and TRBJ1-1; tentatively, D is TRBD1 (6 bases). The germline gives CDR1 LNHDA, CDR2 SQIVND (reference sequence). The CDR3 is 14 amino acids. Trimming cost V 9 bases and J 2 bases, with 16 bases left between them. The CDR3 loop is CASWEGQSNTEAFF. For the CDR3, the DNA is TGTGCCAGCTGGGAGGGACAAAGTAACACTGAAGCTTTCTTT.

V gene TRBV9 combines with J gene TRBJ2-7, with D perhaps matching TRBD2 (6 bases). This CDR3 is built from 14 residues. CDR1 SGDLS and CDR2 YYNGEE come from the germline V gene. V was clipped by 4 bases and J by 2 bases, with 13 bases between them. The CDR3 DNA sequence: TGTGCCAGCAGCTTTAGCGGTACCCCCTACGAGCAGTACTTC. It specifies CASSFSGTPYEQYF.

With respect to this clone: The junction differs from germline at one of its ends, possibly a read error. The rearrangement links TRBV5-5 to TRBJ2-7; a possible D gene is TRBD2 (7 bases). The length of the CDR3 is 14 residues. The germline gives CDR1 SGHKS, CDR2 YYEKEE (reference sequence). CDR3 sequence: CASTLGGLSYEQYF. The CDR3 DNA reads TGTGCCAGCACCTTGGGGGGGCTCTCCTACGAGCAGTACTTC.

The chain joins TRBV19 to TRBJ1-5; TRBD1 agrees at 8 bases. V lost 5 bases to trimming and J lost 6 bases; unmatched junction nucleotides: 6. The CDR3 covers 14 residues. The V gene's germline CDR1 is LNHDA and CDR2 SQIVND (reference sequence). For the CDR3, the DNA is TGTGCCAGTAGTGCCTCAGGGGGCCGTCAGCCCCAGCATTTT. Protein sequence: CASSASGGRQPQHF. The whole variable domain, filled in from reference TRBV19 and TRBJ1-5, reads DGGITQSPKYLFRKEGQNVTLSCEQNLNHDAMYWYRQDPGQGLRLIYYSQIVNDFQKGDIAEGYSVSREKKESFPLTVTSAQKNPTAFYLCASSASGGRQPQHFGDGTRLSIL.

J is TRBJ2-5 and V is TRBV5-5; TRBD1 aligns across 7 bases. V lost 3 bases and J lost 1; bases outside the gene matches: 9. The CDR3 is 16 residues long. Germline lookup yields CDR1 SGHKS and CDR2 YYEKEE (reference sequence). CDR3 nucleotides: TGTGCCAGCAGCTGGGGGACAGTCAAGATCCAAGAGACCCAGTACTTC. It specifies CASSWGTVKIQETQYF.

This clone was recorded once. The genes are TRBV27 and TRBJ2-6, with a weak D call TRBD2 (6 bases). V dropped 6 bases and J dropped 3 bases, with 12 bases sitting between them. The CDR3 is made up of 15 amino acids. Germline V gene lookup returns CDR1 MNHEY and CDR2 SMNVEV (reference sequence). CDR3: CASRSQGGGANVLTF. The CDR3 DNA is TGTGCCAGCAGGAGCCAGGGAGGTGGGGCCAACGTCCTGACTTTC.

This chain links TRBV5-8 with TRBJ2-1; D perhaps matches TRBD2 (5 bases). This CDR3 has 14 residues. Trimming shortened V by 2 bases and J by 3 bases, and 9 bases separated the two germline ends. Germline assignment: CDR1 SGHTS and CDR2 YDEGEE. CDR3 DNA: TGTGCCAGCAGCTTACTAGTCGGCTACAATGAGCAGTTCTTC. Its protein is CASSLLVGYNEQFF. Combining the CDR3 with reference TRBV5-8 and TRBJ2-1 gives the whole variable domain EAGVTQSPTHLIKTRGQQATLRCSPISGHTSVYWYQQALGLGLQFLLWYDEGEERNRGNFPPRFSGRQFPNYSSELNVNALELEDSALYLCASSLLVGYNEQFFGPGTRLTVL.

This clone was seen only a few times. The chain carries TRBV6-1 and TRBJ1-2; D remains unclear. Trimming took 5 bases from V and 2 from J, leaving 6 bases between them. In germline, CDR1 is MNHNS, CDR2 SASEGT. The CDR3 is 12 amino acids. The CDR3 sequence is CASSRQNYGYTF. The DNA of the CDR3 is TGTGCCAGCAGTCGCCAGAACTATGGCTACACCTTC.

Only a few counts were recorded for this clone. The chain carries TRBV7-9 and TRBJ2-7, with D possibly matching TRBD1 (6 bases). This CDR3 comprises 12 residues. Germline loops: CDR1 SEHNR, CDR2 FQNEAQ (reference sequence). V gave up 8 bases and J gave up 1 base, with 9 bases separating them. The CDR3 spells CASAGQSYEQYF. The CDR3 DNA reads TGTGCCAGCGCCGGACAGTCCTACGAGCAGTACTTC.

The V gene is TRBV28, the J gene TRBJ1-1, with D perhaps TRBD1 (5 bases). This CDR3 has 10 amino acids. The ends were cut back, 7 bases at V and 9 bases at J, with 9 bases in the middle. Germline lookup yields CDR1 MDHEN and CDR2 SYDVKM. The CDR3 bases are TGTGCCAGCAAGGGGAAAAAAGCTTTCTTT. Protein sequence: CASKGKKAFF. The full variable domain, rest sourced from reference TRBV28 and TRBJ1-1, is DVKVTQSSRYLVKRTGEKVFLECVQDMDHENMFWYRQDPGLGLRLIYFSYDVKMKEKGDIPEGYSVSREKKERFSLILESASTNQTSMYLCASKGKKAFFGQGTRLTVV.

The chain links TRBV27 to TRBJ1-4, with a tentative D call TRBD1 (5 bases). The CDR3 has 12 amino acids. The V gene's germline CDR1 is MNHEY and CDR2 SMNVEV (reference sequence). Trimming took off 3 bases at V and 11 bases at J, with 10 bases between the two ends. For the CDR3, the DNA is TGTGCCAGCAGTTTGGGGGGAGCGAAACTGTTTTTT. Translating it yields CASSLGGAKLFF.

The rearrangement uses TRBV2 and TRBJ1-1; no firm D call. The CDR3 loop spans 15 amino acids. Trimming took 0 bases from V and 1 from J, leaving 9 bases between them. The V gene's germline CDR1 is SNHLY and CDR2 FYNNEI. The CDR3 loop is CASSEARDQNTEAFF. The CDR3 DNA sequence: TGTGCCAGCAGTGAAGCGCGGGATCAGAACACTGAAGCTTTCTTT.

The rearrangement uses TRBV6-5 and TRBJ1-6; tentative D call: TRBD1 (5 bases). Trimming left V 6 bases short and J 10 bases short, with 19 bases between. The CDR3 loop spans 15 amino acids. Germline values: CDR1 MNHEY, CDR2 SVGAGI. The CDR3 DNA follows: TGTGCCAGCAGCCTTTACTTCGGGGGGAGCTCACCCCTCCACTTT. Amino acid sequence: CASSLYFGGSSPLHF.

The chain couples TRBV5-1 to TRBJ2-5; 15 nucleotides agree with TRBD2. J gave up 4 bases and V 4 bases, and 2 bases lay outside the gene matches. In germline, CDR1 is SGHRS, CDR2 YFSETQ. CDR3 size: 15 residues. CDR3 DNA: TGCGCCAGCAGCGAGGGACTAGCGGGGGGAGAGACCCAGTACTTC. Protein product: CASSEGLAGGETQYF.

The chain links TRBV5-6 to TRBJ2-5; possibly TRBD2 for D (5 bases). The CDR3 has 14 amino acids. V was trimmed by 4 bases and J by 6 bases, leaving 16 bases between them. Germline loops: CDR1 SGHDT, CDR2 YYEEEE. CDR3 amino acids: CASSIPGNGKTQYF. CDR3 nucleotide sequence: TGTGCCAGCAGCATCCCGGGAAACGGGAAGACCCAGTACTTC. Full variable domain (outside the CDR3, taken from reference TRBV5-6 and TRBJ2-5): DAGVTQSPTHLIKTRGQQVTLRCSPKSGHDTVSWYQQALGQGPQFIFQYYEEEERQRGNFPDRFSGHQFPNYSSELNVNALLLGDSALYLCASSIPGNGKTQYFGPGTRLLVL.

The chain links TRBV19 to TRBJ2-3, with D perhaps TRBD2 (5 bases). The V gene's germline CDR1 is LNHDA and CDR2 SQIVND (reference sequence). The CDR3 spans 16 residues. Trimming cost V 5 bases and J 1 base, with 16 bases left between them. The CDR3 reads CASSERRARGTDTQYF. The CDR3 DNA reads as TGTGCCAGTAGTGAGAGACGCGCGAGGGGCACAGATACGCAGTATTTT.

This rearrangement joins TRBV27 to TRBJ2-7, with D unclear. Germline CDR1 MNHEY, CDR2 SMNVEV (reference sequence). The CDR3 loop spans 13 amino acids. V was trimmed by 2 bases and J by 2 bases, leaving 7 bases between them. The CDR3 is CASSLDGPYEQYF. The DNA for the CDR3 is TGTGCCAGCAGTTTAGACGGGCCCTACGAGCAGTACTTC.

This chain connects TRBV5-5 to TRBJ1-1; tentative D call: TRBD1 (5 bases). The CDR3 length is 13 residues. CDR1 is SGHKS, CDR2 YYEKEE, per germline (reference sequence). The V gene lost 3 bases and the J gene lost 5 bases, with 11 bases spanning the gap. CDR3 in amino acids: CASSSLGGTEAFF. CDR3 coding DNA: TGTGCCAGCAGCTCGTTGGGGGGGACTGAAGCTTTCTTT.

The genes are TRBV5-6 and TRBJ2-7, with D perhaps TRBD1 or TRBD2 (5 bases each). The CDR3 length is 15 residues. The V gene lost 2 bases and the J gene lost 6 bases, with 18 bases spanning the gap. Germline lookup yields CDR1 SGHDT and CDR2 YYEEEE. CDR3 nucleotides: TGTGCCAGCAGCTTCGTCCCCGGGACGGGTGGCGAGCAGTACTTC. Encoded protein: CASSFVPGTGGEQYF.

The J gene is TRBJ2-7, the V gene TRBV18; no reliable D call. The CDR3 spans 12 residues. Deletions cut 3 bases from V and 7 bases from J, with 10 bases between. The germline gives CDR1 KGHSH, CDR2 LQKENI. CDR3 loop: CASSPAGREQYF. The DNA for the CDR3 is TGTGCCAGCTCACCTGCAGGTCGGGAGCAGTACTTC.

The V gene is TRBV6-5, the J gene TRBJ2-5, with TRBD2 as a possible D gene (7 bases). Germline V lookup: CDR1 MNHEY, CDR2 SVGAGI. The ends were cut back, 8 bases at V and 3 bases at J, with 19 bases in the middle. The CDR3 has 15 residues. The CDR3 here is CASCLGAGDKETQYF. CDR3 coding DNA: TGTGCCAGCTGCTTGGGGGCGGGAGACAAAGAGACCCAGTACTTC.

The chain links TRBV7-3 to TRBJ2-2, with 11 bases that match TRBD2. With 4 bases clipped from V and 7 bases from J, the junction kept 8 bases outside the gene matches. Germline loops: CDR1 SGHTA, CDR2 FQGTGA. There are 16 residues in the CDR3. The DNA for the CDR3 is TGTGCCAGCAGCTCCCATAGCGGGAGGGCAGGCGGGGAGCTGTTTTTT. This codes for CASSSHSGRAGGELFF.

The chain recombines TRBV6-5 with TRBJ1-2; 8 nucleotides align to TRBD1. Germline lookup yields CDR1 MNHEY and CDR2 SVGAGI. With 11 bases clipped from V and 6 bases from J, the junction kept 8 bases outside the gene matches. CDR3 length equals 12 residues. The CDR3 DNA sequence: TGTGCCGCCCGGACAGGGAGGGATGGCTACACCTTC. Translation: CAARTGRDGYTF.